The entry below gives a single T cell receptor beta chain sequence along with its context. This entry comes from a study of cytomegalovirus exposure and HLA in healthy donors. This CDR3 spans 16 amino acids. Germline CDR1 and CDR2: MNHEY and SVGAGI. V was shortened by 1 base and J by 2 bases, with 14 bases between the two germline ends. TCRdb keeps only in-frame clones here, not all; method: immunoSEQ multiplex PCR. The table includes some 170,000 clones, just under 90% detected once. The material sequenced was PBMCs. This chain connects TRBV6-5 to TRBJ2-5; the D is unclear. The sequence was collected from a woman in her twenties or thirties in good health and CMV-seronegative. The CDR3 region is CASSYFVTPGQETQYF. The CDR3 DNA is TGTGCCAGCAGTTACTTCGTGACTCCCGGGCAAGAGACCCAGTACTTC.